This T cell receptor (beta chain) was found in a study of blood T cells in healthy people across ages. The junction had 5 bases not matched to a gene; V was cut back by 1 base and J by 6 bases. The length of the CDR3 is 14 residues. Germline V CDR1 and CDR2: SGHDN, FVKESK. A sample-barcoded 5' primer and a J-beta primer mix were used in a second PCR of roughly 6 to 12 cycles. A template-switch adaptor that had 12 random nucleotides put a tag on each cDNA molecule. From the 5' RACE reads, TCRdb called clonotypes with MiXCR, one entry per CDR3 protein. The table includes 980,000 or so distinct CDR3 sequences, under 50% detected once. This clonotype was observed a handful of times.

J is TRBJ1-2 and V is TRBV14, with 7 bases lining up with TRBD1. The source of this sequence is a man younger than 45 in good health. The specimen was blood. This CDR3 is CASSQVRGANGYTF. The CDR3 region has the DNA TGTGCCAGCAGCCAAGTCAGGGGGGCGAATGGCTACACCTTC.